The 16 T cell receptor beta chains in this list originate from one sample, sequenced in a study of Ad26.COV2.S vaccination and SARS-CoV-2 variants. Assay: immunoSEQ multiplex PCR; the TCRdb copy retains only in-frame clones and omits some. The sample has hundreds of thousands of clones; more than 70% are singletons. Treatment here: around 19 received Ad26.COV2.S at low or high dose, single or two shots; roughly five received placebo; per-sample allocation not given. Day 63 after the first injection of vaccine or placebo was the sampling time. Source: peripheral blood, taken in a trial of Ad26.COV2.S vaccine versus placebo. These receptors were taken from a person aged 18-60 years who received the Ad26.COV2.S COVID-19 vaccine or a placebo.

V and J are TRBV5-4 and TRBJ2-6; 7 positions agree with TRBD1. Germline CDR1 SGHNT, CDR2 YYREEE (reference sequence). CDR3 length: 15 residues. After removal of 4 bases from V and 4 bases from J, the junction contained 5 bases not matched to a gene. The CDR3: CASSNQGGGANVLTF. CDR3 nucleotides: TGTGCCAGCAGCAACCAAGGGGGCGGGGCCAACGTCCTGACTTTC.

The rearrangement uses TRBV3-1 (or the pseudogene TRBV3-2) and TRBJ2-1; TRBD2 might be the D (5 bases). Trimming pared 0 bases from V and 4 bases from J, leaving 10 bases between. The CDR3 has 15 amino acids. Germline V gene sequence: CDR1 LGHDT, CDR2 YNNKEL (reference sequence). This CDR3 is CASSQEALAYNEQFF. The CDR3 DNA is TGTGCCAGCAGCCAAGAGGCCCTAGCTTACAATGAGCAGTTCTTC.

This clone was seen once. The V and J genes are TRBV18 and TRBJ1-1; 7 positions agree with TRBD1. In germline, CDR1 is KGHSH, CDR2 LQKENI. The CDR3 is 14 residues long. V lost 6 bases and J lost 1; bases outside the gene matches: 5. In nucleotides, the CDR3 is TGTGCCAGCTCTCGTGACAGGGCGAACACTGAAGCTTTCTTT. Protein product: CASSRDRANTEAFF.

This clone was counted once. V usage is TRBV10-2 and J usage is TRBJ1-2, with D possibly matching TRBD1 (5 bases). Trimming cost V 4 bases and J 8 bases, with 20 bases left between them. This CDR3 has 15 residues. The germline V gene has CDR1 WSHSY and CDR2 SAAADI. This chain's CDR3 is CASSVSTGAMGGYTF. The CDR3 DNA is TGCGCCAGCAGTGTAAGCACAGGCGCAATGGGAGGCTACACCTTC.

The CDR3 DNA follows: TGTGCCAGCAGCTTAACGGTATCCGGACAGAGCTCCTACAATGAGCAGTTCTTC. Translated: CASSLTVSGQSSYNEQFF. The chain recombines TRBV7-3 with TRBJ2-1, with D tentatively TRBD1 (6 bases). The CDR3 has 18 amino acids. The germline V gene has CDR1 SGHTA and CDR2 FQGTGA. Deletions cut 0 bases from V and 0 bases from J, with 15 bases between.

The gene calls are TRBV7-2 and TRBJ2-7, with D maybe TRBD1 (7 bases). Deletions cut 5 bases from V and 3 bases from J, with 17 bases between. Germline CDR1 reads SGHTA; CDR2 reads FQGNSA. There are 15 residues in the CDR3. The CDR3 sequence: CASSPTPGGLYEQYF. In DNA, the CDR3 is TGTGCCAGCAGCCCTACTCCAGGGGGGCTCTACGAGCAGTACTTC.

The J gene is TRBJ2-2, the V gene TRBV6-6; the D is unclear. Germline CDR1 and CDR2: MNHNY and SVGAGI (reference sequence). V was clipped by 3 bases and J by 0 bases, with 8 bases between them. CDR3 length equals 15 residues. This CDR3 is CASSYVATNTGELFF. CDR3 DNA sequence: TGTGCCAGCAGTTATGTGGCAACGAACACCGGGGAGCTGTTTTTT.

The CDR3 DNA reads as TGTGCCAGCAGCCAGGGGGCTAGCGGGAGAGCGTACAATGAGCAGTTCTTC. Translating it yields CASSQGASGRAYNEQFF. The V gene is TRBV14, the J gene TRBJ2-1; 10 nucleotides align to TRBD2. Germline assignment: CDR1 SGHDN and CDR2 FVKESK. After removal of 3 bases from V and 4 bases from J, the junction contained 9 bases not matched to a gene. The CDR3 is 17 residues long.

J is TRBJ2-1 and V is TRBV19; 9 bases match TRBD2. In germline, CDR1 is LNHDA, CDR2 SQIVND (reference sequence). After removal of 6 bases from V and 6 bases from J, the junction contained 3 bases not matched to a gene. The CDR3 has 13 amino acids. This CDR3 is CASSATSGNEQFF. CDR3 nucleotides: TGTGCCAGTAGCGCGACTAGCGGCAATGAGCAGTTCTTC.

DNA of the CDR3: TGTGCCAGCAGCCGGGACAGGGGGATCTCTGGAAACACCATATATTTT. The encoded protein is CASSRDRGISGNTIYF. The chain is built from TRBV2 and TRBJ1-3; 11 bases are shared with TRBD1. Germline V gene data show CDR1 as SNHLY and CDR2 as FYNNEI. V gave up 6 bases and J gave up 0 bases; unmatched junction bases: 4. The CDR3 totals 16 residues.

The genes are TRBV6-2 or TRBV6-3 and TRBJ1-1, with a possible D match to TRBD1 (6 bases). Between the trimmed V and J ends, which lost 6 bases and 2 bases, there was a span of 13 bases. The CDR3 sequence is 14 residues long. Germline lookup yields CDR1 MNHEY and CDR2 SVGEGT. The CDR3 is CASSPGTRNTEAFF. CDR3 sequence (DNA): TGTGCCAGCAGCCCCGGGACACGAAACACTGAAGCTTTCTTT.

V and J are TRBV5-6 and TRBJ1-2; D gene unclear. From germline, CDR1 is SGHDT and CDR2 YYEEEE. The CDR3 consists of 12 residues. V was trimmed by 0 bases and J by 7 bases, leaving 7 bases between them. The CDR3 coding sequence is TGTGCCAGCAGCTTGGAGGCGGTTGGCTACACCTTC. This codes for CASSLEAVGYTF.

V and J are TRBV5-4 and TRBJ2-7, with TRBD1 matching over 7 bases. After removal of 5 bases from V and 7 bases from J, the junction contained 12 bases not matched to a gene. The CDR3 length is 14 residues. Germline V gene sequence: CDR1 SGHNT, CDR2 YYREEE (reference sequence). CDR3: CASSSGTVYEEQYF. The CDR3 coding sequence is TGTGCCAGCAGTTCCGGGACAGTATACGAAGAGCAGTACTTC.

The genes are TRBV3-1 (or the pseudogene TRBV3-2) and TRBJ2-4; D unclear. CDR3 length: 13 amino acids. V lost 1 base, J lost 7 bases, and 8 bases lay in between. Looked up from germline, CDR1 is LGHDT and CDR2 is YNNKEL (reference sequence). CDR3 sequence: CASSQGSRNIQYF. In DNA form, the CDR3 reads TGTGCCAGCAGCCAAGGTAGCAGGAACATTCAGTACTTC.

V is TRBV18 and J is TRBJ1-1, with D unclear. The CDR3 consists of 15 residues. V was cut by 3 bases and J by 1 base, with 12 bases left in between. CDR1 is KGHSH and CDR2 is LQKENI in the germline V gene. CDR3 in DNA: TGTGCCAGCTCACCGACCCCGGCACAGAACACTGAAGCTTTCTTT. This translates into CASSPTPAQNTEAFF.

The gene calls are TRBV30 and TRBJ1-2; TRBD1 matches at 7 bases. CDR1 and CDR2 from the germline V gene are GTSNPN and SVGIG (reference sequence). The CDR3 totals 12 residues. The V segment lost 8 bases and the J segment 5 bases; nucleotides outside the gene matches: 8. CDR3 sequence (DNA): TGTGCCACCTCAGGACAGGTTTATGGCTACACCTTC. Amino acid sequence: CATSGQVYGYTF.